These 14 T cell receptor beta chains share one sample of origin, sequenced in a study of T cell responses to AZD1222 COVID-19 vaccine. Some clones are missing from TCRdb's copy, which holds only in-frame ones; the method was immunoSEQ multiplex PCR. The sample lists more than 120,000 clones, around 83% occurring once. The material was peripheral blood, obtained 28 days after the second AZD1222 dose. These receptors were obtained from an adult who received the AZD1222 COVID-19 vaccine.

In its sample, this clone was seen once. The chain combines TRBV24-1 with TRBJ2-2; no definite D call. Trimming took off 7 bases at V and 6 bases at J, with 11 bases between the two ends. Germline values: CDR1 KGHDR, CDR2 SFDVKD. This CDR3 comprises 13 residues. CDR3 amino acids: CATSHRVSGELFF. The DNA of the CDR3 is TGTGCCACCAGCCATCGGGTCTCCGGGGAGCTGTTTTTT.

This chain connects TRBV5-1 to TRBJ2-5, with D unclear. Germline V gene data show CDR1 as SGHRS and CDR2 as YFSETQ. The CDR3 sequence is 15 residues long. The V gene lost 7 bases and the J gene lost 2 bases, with 18 bases spanning the gap. CDR3 DNA: TGCGCCAGCCAGTCGTCAGTAACTCGACAAGAGACCCAGTACTTC. Translation: CASQSSVTRQETQYF. The full variable domain, its missing parts supplied by reference TRBV5-1 and TRBJ2-5, is KAGVTQTPRYLIKTRGQQVTLSCSPISGHRSVSWYQQTPGQGLQFLFEYFSETQRNKGNFPGRFSGRQFSNSRSEMNVSTLELGDSALYLCASQSSVTRQETQYFGPGTRLLVL.

The chain uses TRBV3-1 (or the pseudogene TRBV3-2) and TRBJ1-2; 11 bases map to TRBD1. Germline V lookup: CDR1 LGHDT, CDR2 YNNKEL (reference sequence). The CDR3 covers 17 residues. V lost 1 base, J lost 7 bases, and 11 bases stayed unmatched. The DNA of the CDR3 is TGTGCCAGCAGCCAAGTGGGGCCCTGGGACAGGGGGGTTGGCTACACCTTC. It encodes CASSQVGPWDRGVGYTF.

This chain joins TRBV5-6 and TRBJ1-6, with no clear D. V dropped 0 bases and J dropped 10 bases, with 17 bases sitting between them. The CDR3 has 16 amino acids. The germline V gene has CDR1 SGHDT and CDR2 YYEEEE. The DNA of the CDR3 is TGTGCCAGCAGCTTGGCAGGAAGGGTATTAGGGTCACCCCTCCACTTT. Translation: CASSLAGRVLGSPLHF. Variable domain in full (rest from reference TRBV5-6 and TRBJ1-6): DAGVTQSPTHLIKTRGQQVTLRCSPKSGHDTVSWYQQALGQGPQFIFQYYEEEERQRGNFPDRFSGHQFPNYSSELNVNALLLGDSALYLCASSLAGRVLGSPLHFGNGTRLTVT.

The chain has TRBV4-2 and TRBJ1-2; 9 bases align to TRBD1. J lost 4 bases, V lost 5 bases, and 14 bases had no gene match. This CDR3 is built from 17 residues. Per the germline V gene, CDR1 is LGHNA and CDR2 is YNFKEQ. CDR3 nucleotide sequence: TGTGCCAGCAGCTTTCGGGACAGGGATTATTCTGGCTATGGCTACACCTTC. Translation gives CASSFRDRDYSGYGYTF.

The chain uses TRBV20-1 and TRBJ2-3, with 7 bases lining up with TRBD1. The length of the CDR3 is 12 residues. The germline V gene has CDR1 DFQATT and CDR2 SNEGSKA (reference sequence). Losses at the gene ends were 6 bases for V and 4 bases for J; bases not matched to a gene: 4. The CDR3 nucleotides are TGCAGTGCGAGTAGGGGGCCAGATACGCAGTATTTT. Protein product: CSASRGPDTQYF.

The chain links TRBV6-5 to TRBJ1-1, with TRBD1 matching over 7 bases. CDR1 and CDR2 (germline): MNHEY, SVGAGI. CDR3 size: 14 residues. The trim removed 7 bases at V and 4 bases at J, leaving 9 bases unmatched. The CDR3 spells CASNNRGGITEAFF. For the CDR3, the DNA is TGTGCCAGCAATAACAGGGGAGGTATCACTGAAGCTTTCTTT.

The rearrangement links TRBV7-9 to TRBJ1-4; D remains ambiguous. Germline V lookup: CDR1 SEHNR, CDR2 FQNEAQ (reference sequence). The CDR3 is made up of 17 amino acids. V lost 1 base and J lost 7, with 19 bases in between. CDR3 nucleotides: TGTGCCAGCAGCTTAGTTTCGTTGGCCGTGTGGGGTGAAAAACTGTTTTTT. It is translated as CASSLVSLAVWGEKLFF.

This sequence joins TRBV9 and TRBJ2-3; weak D call: TRBD2 (5 bases). V lost 3 bases and J 4 bases, leaving 15 bases between the germline ends. The CDR3 has 15 residues. Germline V gives CDR1 SGDLS, CDR2 YYNGEE. CDR3 amino acids: CASSATSPSADTQYF. The CDR3 DNA sequence: TGTGCCAGCAGCGCCACTAGTCCCTCAGCAGATACGCAGTATTTT.

Of note for this clone: This sample also contains other DNA sequences that code for the same CDR3. The chain recombines TRBV12-3 or TRBV12-4 with TRBJ1-5, with 7 bases that match TRBD1. V lost 9 bases and J lost 6; bases outside the gene matches: 5. This CDR3 comprises 12 residues. CDR3 sequence (DNA): TGTGCCAGTTCGTCAGGGGGTCAGCCCCAGCATTTT. This gives the protein CASSSGGQPQHF.

This clone was observed a few times. The chain uses TRBV2 and TRBJ1-2, with 10 bases matching TRBD1. Losses at the gene ends were 2 bases for V and 3 bases for J; bases not matched to a gene: 6. Per germline, CDR1 SNHLY and CDR2 FYNNEI. This CDR3 has 16 residues. The CDR3 is CASSEPADRGDYGYTF. In nucleotides, the CDR3 is TGTGCCAGCAGTGAACCAGCGGACAGGGGGGACTATGGCTACACCTTC.

The chain uses TRBV4-2 and TRBJ1-1; no clear D. The V gene's germline CDR1 is LGHNA and CDR2 YNFKEQ. The CDR3 has 12 residues. The germline V and J ends were trimmed by 8 bases and 2 bases, with 9 bases remaining between them. The DNA for the CDR3 is TGTGCCAGCGCTAAGAGAAACACTGAAGCTTTCTTT. Protein product: CASAKRNTEAFF.

The V call is TRBV30, the J call TRBJ1-5; D is uncertain. The CDR3 spans 15 residues. V lost 2 bases to trimming and J lost 0 bases, with 11 bases between them. Germline V lookup: CDR1 GTSNPN, CDR2 SVGIG (reference sequence). The CDR3 bases are TGTGCCTGGAGTCCTCCCCTGGGTAGCAATCAGCCCCAGCATTTT. The encoded protein is CAWSPPLGSNQPQHF. Full variable domain (outside the CDR3, taken from reference TRBV30 and TRBJ1-5): SQTIHQWPATLVQPVGSPLSLECTVEGTSNPNLYWYRQAAGRGLQLLFYSVGIGQISSEVPQNLSASRPQDRQFILSSKKLLLSDSGFYLCAWSPPLGSNQPQHFGDGTRLSIL.

The chain has TRBV10-3 and TRBJ2-1; tentatively, D is TRBD1 (5 bases). The CDR3 spans 15 residues. Trimming took off 6 bases at V and 4 bases at J, with 16 bases between the two ends. Germline V gives CDR1 ENHRY, CDR2 SYGVKD. In DNA form, the CDR3 reads TGTGCCATCAGGACAGACGGAGTAGGGTACAATGAGCAGTTCTTC. It specifies CAIRTDGVGYNEQFF.